Sequencing of this T cell receptor (beta chain) was carried out in a study of shared T cell receptors in the human thymus. The germline V gene has CDR1 SGHVS and CDR2 FQNEAQ. The CDR3 extends over 14 amino acids. The germline V and J ends were trimmed by 1 base and 7 bases, with 11 bases remaining between them. TCRdb's table, derived via immunoSEQ multiplex PCR, lists solely in-frame clones and lacks some. Seen here are hundreds of thousands of clones, 70% to 90% observed once, and the top ten hold approximately 0.011%. Separately, the same data were catalogued under a study of human thymus T cells. Per that study: Repertoires from thymus and blood appeared to show biased V and J gene usage.

The V and J genes are TRBV7-8 and TRBJ2-1, with a weak D call TRBD2 (5 bases). The sequence derives from a boy under two years old with a congenital heart defect. The sample consisted of thymocytes. The chain's CDR3 is CASSLGLWENEQFF. CDR3 DNA: TGTGCCAGCAGCTTAGGGCTGTGGGAGAATGAGCAGTTCTTC.